These 9 T cell receptor beta chains were all obtained from the same sample, sequenced in a study of T cells in Graves' hyperthyroidism and ophthalmopathy. Amplification of TCR beta CDR3 regions was performed using RNA transcripts as template. First-round RT-PCR of the TCR CDR3 relied on the HTBI primer set. TCRdb fed the multiplex PCR reads into MiXCR, producing one record per CDR3 protein. The data contain 450,000 to 700,000 distinct CDR3 sequences, approximately 44% of them singletons. Sequenced sample: peripheral blood or thyroid tissue (not recorded which). These receptors were obtained from an adult woman with Graves' disease, either hyperthyroidism or ophthalmopathy (not recorded which).

This clonotype was recorded a few times. This rearrangement joins TRBV4-2 to TRBJ2-7, with D maybe TRBD1 (6 bases). Trimming left V 4 bases short and J 0 bases short, with 22 bases between. Germline lookup yields CDR1 LGHNA and CDR2 YNFKEQ. The CDR3 has 18 amino acids. CDR3 protein: CASSRISGQSSSSYEQYF. Here the CDR3 DNA reads TGTGCCAGCAGCCGAATATCCGGACAGTCATCAAGCTCCTACGAGCAGTACTTC.

The chain couples TRBV20-1 to TRBJ2-7; possible D gene TRBD2, 6 bases. Trimming removed 1 base at V and 7 bases at J, with 17 bases between. Germline V gene lookup returns CDR1 DFQATT and CDR2 SNEGSKA (reference sequence). The CDR3 contains 14 residues. In DNA form, the CDR3 reads TGCAGTGCTAGAGGGGTCGCGGGGTATGGGGAGCAGTACTTC. It translates to CSARGVAGYGEQYF.

This clonotype came up many times. DNA for the CDR3: TGCAGTGCTAGAGTGGCAGAAGCTAACTATGGCTACACCTTC. It is translated as CSARVAEANYGYTF. The chain couples TRBV20-1 to TRBJ1-2; D unclear. Germline V CDR1 and CDR2: DFQATT, SNEGSKA (reference sequence). Between the trimmed V and J ends, which lost 1 base and 0 bases, there was a span of 9 bases. The CDR3 covers 14 residues.

Many counts were recorded for this clonotype. The chain combines TRBV28 with TRBJ1-5; possibly TRBD1 for D (5 bases). Germline loops: CDR1 MDHEN, CDR2 SYDVKM. The CDR3 is 14 amino acids. V was shortened by 9 bases and J by 7 bases, with 19 bases between the two germline ends. The CDR3 region has the DNA TGTGCCAGTTACCCGCAGGGTCTAGGACAGCCCCAGCATTTT. This sequence encodes CASYPQGLGQPQHF.

The genes are TRBV7-9 and TRBJ2-5, with D unclear. Trimming removed 2 bases at V and 5 bases at J, with 12 bases between. CDR1 is SEHNR and CDR2 is FQNEAQ in the germline V gene (reference sequence). This CDR3 region has 14 residues. The CDR3 region has the DNA TGTGCCAGCAGCTTATCCAGGCAGTGGGAGACCCAGTACTTC. Translation gives CASSLSRQWETQYF. Combining the CDR3 with reference TRBV7-9 and TRBJ2-5 gives the whole variable domain DTGVSQNPRHKITKRGQNVTFRCDPISEHNRLYWYRQTLGQGPEFLTYFQNEAQLEKSRLLSDRFSAERPKGSFSTLEIQRTEQGDSAMYLCASSLSRQWETQYFGPGTRLLVL.

This clonotype was counted many times. V gene TRBV6-5 combines with J gene TRBJ1-2; 8 bases align to TRBD1. In germline, CDR1 is MNHEY, CDR2 SVGAGI. The CDR3 extends over 15 amino acids. Trimming cost V 5 bases and J 4 bases; bases outside gene matches: 9. Here the CDR3 DNA reads TGTGCCAGCAGTCTTAGGACAGGGAACCGCTATGGCTACACCTTC. Translated: CASSLRTGNRYGYTF.

This clonotype appeared many times. This chain uses TRBV10-3 with TRBJ2-7; the match to TRBD1 covers 9 bases. Germline CDR1 ENHRY, CDR2 SYGVKD. V dropped 4 bases and J dropped 1; count of bases not matched to a gene: 5. The CDR3 totals 15 residues. CDR3 sequence reads: CAISAPGQGSYEQYF. In DNA form, the CDR3 reads TGTGCCATCAGTGCGCCGGGACAGGGTTCCTACGAGCAGTACTTC.

V is TRBV15 and J is TRBJ1-2; no reliable D call. The CDR3 length is 15 residues. The germline V gene encodes CDR1 LNHNV and CDR2 YYDKDF (reference sequence). With 1 base removed from V and 2 bases from J, the gap between germline ends came to 11 bases. The CDR3 reads CATSRGSQQNYGYTF. CDR3 DNA: TGTGCCACCAGCAGAGGCAGTCAGCAAAACTATGGCTACACCTTC.

The chain uses TRBV9 and TRBJ2-1; TRBD1 or TRBD2 may be the D gene (6 bases each). V lost 0 bases and J lost 4, with 11 bases in between. The CDR3 spans 15 residues. The germline V gene has CDR1 SGDLS and CDR2 YYNGEE. As DNA, the CDR3 is TGTGCCAGCAGCGTAGAAGGGGGGAGGTACAATGAGCAGTTCTTC. The encoded protein is CASSVEGGRYNEQFF. Looking up the rest from reference TRBV9 and TRBJ2-1 gives the full variable domain: DSGVTQTPKHLITATGQRVTLRCSPRSGDLSVYWYQQSLDQGLQFLIQYYNGEERAKGNILERFSAQQFPDLHSELNLSSLELGDSALYFCASSVEGGRYNEQFFGPGTRLTVL.